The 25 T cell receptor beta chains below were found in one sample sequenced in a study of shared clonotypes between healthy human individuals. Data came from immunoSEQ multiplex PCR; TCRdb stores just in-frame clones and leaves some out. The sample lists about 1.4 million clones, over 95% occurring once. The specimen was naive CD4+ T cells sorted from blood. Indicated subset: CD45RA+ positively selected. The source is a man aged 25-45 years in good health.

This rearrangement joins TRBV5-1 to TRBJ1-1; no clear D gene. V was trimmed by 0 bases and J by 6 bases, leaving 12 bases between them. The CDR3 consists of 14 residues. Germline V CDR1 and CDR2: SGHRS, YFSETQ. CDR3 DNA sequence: TGCGCCAGCAGCTTGGCATCGGACTTCGCTGAAGCTTTCTTT. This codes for CASSLASDFAEAFF.

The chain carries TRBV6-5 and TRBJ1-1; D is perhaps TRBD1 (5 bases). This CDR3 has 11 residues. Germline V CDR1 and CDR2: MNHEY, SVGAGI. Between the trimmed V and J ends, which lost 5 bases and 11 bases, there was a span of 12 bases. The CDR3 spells CASSQRDWAFF. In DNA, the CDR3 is TGTGCCAGCAGTCAAAGGGACTGGGCTTTCTTT.

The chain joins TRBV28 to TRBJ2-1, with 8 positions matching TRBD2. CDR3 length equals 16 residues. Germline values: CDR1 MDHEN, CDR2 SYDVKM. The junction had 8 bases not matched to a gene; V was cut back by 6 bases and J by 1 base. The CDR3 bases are TGTGCCAGCAGACCAAGCGGGAGCCTTTCCTACAATGAGCAGTTCTTC. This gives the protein CASRPSGSLSYNEQFF.

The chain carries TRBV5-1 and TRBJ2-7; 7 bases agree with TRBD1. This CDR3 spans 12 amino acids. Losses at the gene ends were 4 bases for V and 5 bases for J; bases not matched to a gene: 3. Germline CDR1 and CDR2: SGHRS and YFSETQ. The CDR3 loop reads CASSRGTDEQYF. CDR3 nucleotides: TGCGCCAGCAGCAGAGGGACAGACGAGCAGTACTTC.

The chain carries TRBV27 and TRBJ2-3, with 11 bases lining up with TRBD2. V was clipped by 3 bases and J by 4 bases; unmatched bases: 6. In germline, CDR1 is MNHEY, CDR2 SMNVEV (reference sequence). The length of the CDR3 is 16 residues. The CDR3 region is CASSLRLAGGADTQYF. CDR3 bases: TGTGCCAGCAGTTTGAGGCTAGCGGGAGGTGCAGATACGCAGTATTTT.

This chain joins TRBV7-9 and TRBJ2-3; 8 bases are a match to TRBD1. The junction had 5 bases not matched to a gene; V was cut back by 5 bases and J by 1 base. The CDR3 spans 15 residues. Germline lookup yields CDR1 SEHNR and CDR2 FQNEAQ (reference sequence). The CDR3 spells CASSQTGAGTDTQYF. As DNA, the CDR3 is TGTGCCAGCAGCCAGACAGGGGCTGGCACAGATACGCAGTATTTT.

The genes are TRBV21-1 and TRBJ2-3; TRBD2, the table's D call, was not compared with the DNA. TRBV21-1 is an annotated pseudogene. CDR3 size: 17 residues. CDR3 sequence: CASSPRKAGATTDTQYF. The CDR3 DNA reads TGTGCCAGCAGCCCACGAAAGGCGGGAGCGACCACAGATACGCAGTATTTT.

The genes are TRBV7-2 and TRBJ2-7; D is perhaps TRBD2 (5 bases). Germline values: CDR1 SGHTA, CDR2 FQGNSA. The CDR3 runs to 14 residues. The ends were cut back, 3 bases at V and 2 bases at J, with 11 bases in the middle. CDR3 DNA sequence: TGTGCCAGCAGCTTGGACTGGGGAGCCTACGAGCAGTACTTC. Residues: CASSLDWGAYEQYF.

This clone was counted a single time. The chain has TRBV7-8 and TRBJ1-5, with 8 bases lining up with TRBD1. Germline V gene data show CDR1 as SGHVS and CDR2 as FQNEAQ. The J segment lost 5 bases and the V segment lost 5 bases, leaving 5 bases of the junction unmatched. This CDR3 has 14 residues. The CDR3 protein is CASSPGQDYQPQHF. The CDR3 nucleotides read TGTGCCAGCAGCCCGGGACAGGATTATCAGCCCCAGCATTTT.

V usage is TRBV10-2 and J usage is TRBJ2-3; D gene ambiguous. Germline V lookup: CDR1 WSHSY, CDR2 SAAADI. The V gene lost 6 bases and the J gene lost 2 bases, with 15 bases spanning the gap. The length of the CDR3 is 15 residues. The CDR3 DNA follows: TGCGCCAGCAGCCGTTGGCAGCCCGCCACAGATACGCAGTATTTT. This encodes CASSRWQPATDTQYF.

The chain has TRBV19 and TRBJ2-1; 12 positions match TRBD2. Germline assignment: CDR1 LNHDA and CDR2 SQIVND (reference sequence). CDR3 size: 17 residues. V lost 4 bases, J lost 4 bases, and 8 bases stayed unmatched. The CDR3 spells CASSTLTTSGRYNEQFF. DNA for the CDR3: TGTGCCAGTAGTACACTTACGACTAGCGGGAGATACAATGAGCAGTTCTTC.

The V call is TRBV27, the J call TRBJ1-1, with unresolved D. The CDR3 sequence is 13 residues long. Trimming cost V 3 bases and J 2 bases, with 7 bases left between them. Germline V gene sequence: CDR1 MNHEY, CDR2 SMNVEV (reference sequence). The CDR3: CASSFSSNTEAFF. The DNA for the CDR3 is TGTGCCAGCAGTTTCTCCAGTAACACTGAAGCTTTCTTT.

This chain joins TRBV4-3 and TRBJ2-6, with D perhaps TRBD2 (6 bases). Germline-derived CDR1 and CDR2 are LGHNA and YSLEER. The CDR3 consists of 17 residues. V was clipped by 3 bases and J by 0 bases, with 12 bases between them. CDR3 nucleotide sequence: TGCGCCAGCAGCCAGGAGGGACGCCTCTCTGGGGCCAACGTCCTGACTTTC. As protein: CASSQEGRLSGANVLTF.

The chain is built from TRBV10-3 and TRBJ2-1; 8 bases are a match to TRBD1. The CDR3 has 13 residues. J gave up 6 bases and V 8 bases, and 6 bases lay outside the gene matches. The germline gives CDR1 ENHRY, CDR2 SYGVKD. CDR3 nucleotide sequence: TGTGCCATCCGACAGGGGACGGGCAATGAGCAGTTCTTC. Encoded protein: CAIRQGTGNEQFF.

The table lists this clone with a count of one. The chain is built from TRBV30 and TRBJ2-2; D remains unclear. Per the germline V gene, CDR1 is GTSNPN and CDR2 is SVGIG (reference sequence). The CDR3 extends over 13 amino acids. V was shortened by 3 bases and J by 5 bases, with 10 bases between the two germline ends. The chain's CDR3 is CAWRVVRTGELFF. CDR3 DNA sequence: TGTGCCTGGAGGGTGGTGAGGACCGGGGAGCTGTTTTTT.

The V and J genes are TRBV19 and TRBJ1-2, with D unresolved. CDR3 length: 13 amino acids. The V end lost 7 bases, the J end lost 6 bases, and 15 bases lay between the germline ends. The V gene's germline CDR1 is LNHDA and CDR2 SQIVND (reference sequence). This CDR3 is CASTLRDFHGYTF. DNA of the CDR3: TGTGCCAGTACCCTGCGGGATTTTCATGGCTACACCTTC.

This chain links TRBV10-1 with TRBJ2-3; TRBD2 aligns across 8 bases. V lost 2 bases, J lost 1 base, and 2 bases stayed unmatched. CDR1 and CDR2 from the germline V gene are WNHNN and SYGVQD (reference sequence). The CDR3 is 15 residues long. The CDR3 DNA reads TGCGCCAGCAGTGAGATGCGGGAGGGCACAGATACGCAGTATTTT. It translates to CASSEMREGTDTQYF.

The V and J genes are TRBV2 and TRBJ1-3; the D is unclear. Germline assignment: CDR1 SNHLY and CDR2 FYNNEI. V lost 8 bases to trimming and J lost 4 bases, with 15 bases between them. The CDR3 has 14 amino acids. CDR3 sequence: CASLERPAGNTIYF. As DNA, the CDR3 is TGTGCCAGCCTGGAACGGCCCGCGGGAAACACCATATATTTT.

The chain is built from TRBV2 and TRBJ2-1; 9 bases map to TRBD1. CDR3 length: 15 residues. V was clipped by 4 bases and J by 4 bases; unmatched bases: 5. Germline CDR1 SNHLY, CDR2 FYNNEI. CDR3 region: CASSVLGQGYNEQFF. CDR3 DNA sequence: TGTGCCAGCAGTGTGCTGGGACAGGGATACAATGAGCAGTTCTTC.

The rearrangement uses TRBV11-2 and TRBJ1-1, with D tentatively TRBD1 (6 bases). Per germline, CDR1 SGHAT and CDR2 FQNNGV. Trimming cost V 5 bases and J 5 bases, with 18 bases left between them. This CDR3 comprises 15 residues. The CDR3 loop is CASSPRNRVGTEAFF. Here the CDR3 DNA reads TGTGCCAGCAGCCCCAGGAACAGGGTAGGAACTGAAGCTTTCTTT.

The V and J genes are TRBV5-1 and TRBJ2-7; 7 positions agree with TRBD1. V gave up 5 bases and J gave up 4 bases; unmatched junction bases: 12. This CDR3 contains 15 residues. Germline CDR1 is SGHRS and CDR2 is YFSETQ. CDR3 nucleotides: TGCGCCAGCAGTCCCTACGGGACAGACACTTACGAGCAGTACTTC. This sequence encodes CASSPYGTDTYEQYF.

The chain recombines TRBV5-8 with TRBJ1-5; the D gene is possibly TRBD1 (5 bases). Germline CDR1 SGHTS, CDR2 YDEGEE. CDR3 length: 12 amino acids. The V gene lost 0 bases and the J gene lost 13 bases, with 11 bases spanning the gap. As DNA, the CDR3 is TGTGCCAGCAGCTTGGCCCGACAGTCTCAGCATTTT. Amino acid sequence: CASSLARQSQHF.

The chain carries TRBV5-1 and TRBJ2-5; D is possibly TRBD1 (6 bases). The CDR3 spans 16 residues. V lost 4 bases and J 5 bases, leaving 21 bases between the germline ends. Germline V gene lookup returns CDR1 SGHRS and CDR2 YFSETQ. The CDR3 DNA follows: TGCGCCAGCAGCCTAGATCAGGGCACAGGGCGGGAGACCCAGTACTTC. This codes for CASSLDQGTGRETQYF.

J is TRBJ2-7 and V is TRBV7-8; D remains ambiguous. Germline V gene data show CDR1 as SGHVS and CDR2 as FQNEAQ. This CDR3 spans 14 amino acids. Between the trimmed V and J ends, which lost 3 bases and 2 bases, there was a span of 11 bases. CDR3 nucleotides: TGTGCCAGCAGCTTCAAGGGAAGCCCCTACGAGCAGTACTTC. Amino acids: CASSFKGSPYEQYF.

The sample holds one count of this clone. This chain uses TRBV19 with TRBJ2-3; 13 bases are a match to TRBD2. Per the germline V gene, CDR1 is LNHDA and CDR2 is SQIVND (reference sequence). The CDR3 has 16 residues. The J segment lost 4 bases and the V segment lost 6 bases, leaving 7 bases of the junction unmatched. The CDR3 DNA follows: TGTGCCAGTAGCCGGGGACTAGCGGGAATCTCAGATACGCAGTATTTT. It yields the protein CASSRGLAGISDTQYF.